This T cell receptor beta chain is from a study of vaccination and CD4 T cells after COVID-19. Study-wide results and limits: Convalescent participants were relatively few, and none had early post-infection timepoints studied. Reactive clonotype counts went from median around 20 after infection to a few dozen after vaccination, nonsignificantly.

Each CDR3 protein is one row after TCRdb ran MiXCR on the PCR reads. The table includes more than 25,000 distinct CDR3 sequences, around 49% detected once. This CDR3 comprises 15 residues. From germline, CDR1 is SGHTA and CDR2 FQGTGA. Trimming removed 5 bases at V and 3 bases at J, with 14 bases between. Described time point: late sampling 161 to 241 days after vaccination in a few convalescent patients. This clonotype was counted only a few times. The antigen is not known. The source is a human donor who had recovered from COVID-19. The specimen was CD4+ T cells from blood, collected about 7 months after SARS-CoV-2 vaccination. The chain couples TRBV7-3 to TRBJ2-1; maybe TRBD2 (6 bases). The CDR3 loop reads CASSPSSGSYNEQFF. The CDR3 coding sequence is TGTGCCAGCAGCCCTTCTTCCGGGAGCTACAATGAGCAGTTCTTC.